These 16 T cell receptor beta chains were all obtained from the same sample, sequenced in a study of read filtering for tumor transcriptome and immune sequencing. Molecular barcoded adaptors covering alpha/delta and beta/gamma chains were used on about 0.4 ug RNA. Via MiXCR, TCRdb re-called the reads, giving one row per CDR3 protein. Of approximately 61,000 distinct CDR3 sequences listed, around 18% are singletons. The sample consisted of a population of CD138-negative cells sorted from bone marrow. Every receptor here comes from a donor over 35 with multiple myeloma.

This clonotype appeared many times. The rearrangement joins TRBV5-4 to TRBJ2-5; 11 bases agree with TRBD2. The CDR3 covers 17 residues. Germline V lookup: CDR1 SGHNT, CDR2 YYREEE (reference sequence). The J segment lost 4 bases and the V segment lost 3 bases, leaving 11 bases of the junction unmatched. CDR3 in amino acids: CASSWMTSGVLRETQYF. The CDR3 region has the DNA TGTGCCAGCAGCTGGATGACTAGCGGGGTCCTTCGAGAGACCCAGTACTTC.

This clonotype was seen many times. At one of its ends the junction is not consistent with the germline gene, which may arise from a read error. V gene TRBV3-1 combines with J gene TRBJ2-6, with D perhaps given as TRBD1 or TRBD2 (5 bases each). Germline CDR1 reads LGHDT; CDR2 reads YNNKEL (reference sequence). The CDR3 is made up of 15 amino acids. CDR3 sequence (DNA): TGTGCCAGCAGACAAGGGGAGCTTGGGGCCAACGTCCTGACTTTC. Translated: CASRQGELGANVLTF. The whole variable domain, remainder taken from reference TRBV3-1 and TRBJ2-6, is DTAVSQTPKYLVTQMGNDKSIKCEQNLGHDTMYWYKQDSKKFLKIMFSYNNKELIINETVPNRFSPKSPDKAHLNLHINSLELGDSAVYFCASRQGELGANVLTFGAGSRLTVL.

This clonotype was found many times. The V call is TRBV20-1, the J call TRBJ2-1; a weak D match, TRBD2 (7 bases). The CDR3 sequence is 11 residues long. Germline V lookup: CDR1 DFQATT, CDR2 SNEGSKA (reference sequence). Trimming shortened V by 5 bases and J by 9 bases, and 11 bases separated the two germline ends. The CDR3 sequence: CSASGEGEQFF. The DNA of the CDR3 is TGCAGTGCTTCAGGGGAGGGTGAGCAGTTCTTC.

Points on this clonotype: A far larger clone is just one base off, so this is likely a read error. The chain recombines TRBV7-3 with TRBJ2-6; TRBD2 matches at 8 bases. Looked up from germline, CDR1 is SGHTA and CDR2 is FQGTGA. The CDR3 has 17 amino acids. The junction had 5 bases not matched to a gene; V was cut back by 4 bases and J by 0 bases. The CDR3 DNA follows: TGTGCCAGCAGCTCTCGGGGGGGGAGCTCTGGGGCCAACGTCCTGACTTTC. This codes for CASSSRGGSSGANVLTF.

This clonotype was recorded at least ten times. This chain connects TRBV5-1 to TRBJ2-6; D not certain. Germline loops: CDR1 SGHRS, CDR2 YFSETQ. Trimming left V 4 bases short and J 2 bases short, with 10 bases between. This CDR3 is 15 amino acids long. CDR3 nucleotides: TGCGCCAGCAGCGGAACATCGGCTGGGGCCAACGTCCTGACTTTC. This encodes CASSGTSAGANVLTF.

This clonotype was seen at least ten times. The rearrangement uses TRBV29-1 and TRBJ2-2, with D tentatively TRBD1 (6 bases). The CDR3 is 13 amino acids. The germline V gene encodes CDR1 SQVTM and CDR2 ANQGSEA. Deletions cut 3 bases from V and 1 base from J, with 6 bases between. The CDR3 loop is CSVDRGNTGELFF. CDR3 DNA sequence: TGCAGCGTTGACAGGGGGAACACCGGGGAGCTGTTTTTT.

This clonotype was seen only a few times. Sequence at one end of the junction differs from germline and may be a read error. The chain has TRBV6-2 or TRBV6-3 and TRBJ1-6; D gene ambiguous. Germline-derived CDR1 and CDR2 are MNHEY and SVGEGT. CDR3 size: 13 residues. CDR3 DNA: TGTGCCAGCCTACCAGATTATAACTCACCCCTCCACTTT. Its translation: CASLPDYNSPLHF.

Ten or more counts support this clonotype. The genes are TRBV11-3 and TRBJ1-4, with D uncertain. The length of the CDR3 is 15 residues. Trimming left V 5 bases short and J 3 bases short, with 13 bases between. The germline CDR1 and CDR2 sequences are SGHNT and YENEEA. The CDR3 coding sequence is TGTGCCAGCAGCCCCGGCAGTACCCCTAATGAAAAACTGTTTTTT. Its translation is CASSPGSTPNEKLFF. Full variable domain (missing parts from reference TRBV11-3 and TRBJ1-4): EAGVVQSPRYKIIEKKQPVAFWCNPISGHNTLYWYLQNLGQGPELLIRYENEEAVDDSQLPKDRFSAERLKGVDSTLKIQPAELGDSAVYLCASSPGSTPNEKLFFGSGTQLSVL.

This clonotype was found many times. The chain has TRBV5-1 and TRBJ2-7; 9 bases are shared with TRBD1. There are 14 residues in the CDR3. V was pared by 1 base and J by 4 bases, with 3 bases of the junction left unmatched. CDR1 and CDR2 from the germline V gene are SGHRS and YFSETQ. CDR3 coding DNA: TGCGCCAGCAGCTTGTTACAGGGGGCTTACGAGCAGTACTTC. It specifies CASSLLQGAYEQYF.

This clonotype was observed many times. J is TRBJ2-1 and V is TRBV12-3 or TRBV12-4; 8 nucleotides agree with TRBD2. The length of the CDR3 is 16 residues. V was clipped by 5 bases and J by 3 bases; unmatched bases: 9. In DNA, the CDR3 is TGTGCCAGCAGTCCACAGCGGGAGCCCCACTACAATGAGCAGTTCTTC. This codes for CASSPQREPHYNEQFF.

This clonotype has at least ten counts. The chain joins TRBV28 to TRBJ2-3, with a possible D match to TRBD2 (5 bases). Germline V CDR1 and CDR2: MDHEN, SYDVKM. V was shortened by 6 bases and J by 6 bases, with 19 bases between the two germline ends. The CDR3 extends over 15 amino acids. The CDR3 spells CASRDAGKSGDTQYF. CDR3 in DNA: TGTGCCAGCAGAGACGCCGGGAAGTCTGGGGATACGCAGTATTTT.

This clonotype was counted a few times. The chain uses TRBV7-9 and TRBJ2-1; 7 positions agree with TRBD2. Germline V gene sequence: CDR1 SEHNR, CDR2 FQNEAQ (reference sequence). The trim removed 1 base at V and 5 bases at J, leaving 5 bases unmatched. The CDR3 extends over 15 amino acids. CDR3 nucleotide sequence: TGTGCCAGCAGCTTAGATGTTGCGGGAGACAATGAGCAGTTCTTC. Translating it yields CASSLDVAGDNEQFF.

This clonotype was seen ten or more times. V gene TRBV10-3 combines with J gene TRBJ2-2; D is tentatively TRBD1 or TRBD2 (5 bases each). The CDR3 contains 15 residues. CDR1 and CDR2 (germline): ENHRY, SYGVKD. V gave up 4 bases and J gave up 0 bases, with 9 bases separating them. The CDR3 loop is CAISGGPTNTGELFF. In DNA, the CDR3 is TGTGCCATCAGTGGGGGACCCACGAACACCGGGGAGCTGTTTTTT.

Ten or more counts support this clonotype. The chain combines TRBV27 with TRBJ1-5; 7 bases fit TRBD1. The germline gives CDR1 MNHEY, CDR2 SMNVEV (reference sequence). The V and J ends lost 3 bases and 6 bases, in that order; junction bases with no gene match: 8. The CDR3 contains 15 residues. This chain's CDR3 is CASSFRGGGGQPQHF. CDR3 DNA: TGTGCCAGCAGTTTCCGAGGGGGCGGCGGTCAGCCCCAGCATTTT.

This clonotype was recorded at least ten times. The CDR3 protein is CASSRGQGGEKLFF. The CDR3 nucleotides read TGTGCCAGCAGCCGAGGACAGGGTGGCGAAAAACTGTTTTTT. This sequence joins TRBV6-5 and TRBJ1-4, with 8 bases lining up with TRBD1. This CDR3 is 14 amino acids long. Germline CDR1 is MNHEY and CDR2 is SVGAGI. V lost 6 bases, J lost 8 bases, and 8 bases stayed unmatched.

The table lists this clonotype with a few counts. The CDR3 nucleotides read TGCGCCAGCAGCTTGGACCATAAACAAGGAGACTATGGCTACACCTTC. Residues: CASSLDHKQGDYGYTF. The chain carries TRBV5-1 and TRBJ1-2, with unresolved D. This CDR3 has 16 residues. V lost 0 bases to trimming and J lost 3 bases, with 15 bases between them. CDR1 and CDR2 (germline): SGHRS, YFSETQ. The whole variable domain, remainder taken from reference TRBV5-1 and TRBJ1-2, is KAGVTQTPRYLIKTRGQQVTLSCSPISGHRSVSWYQQTPGQGLQFLFEYFSETQRNKGNFPGRFSGRQFSNSRSEMNVSTLELGDSALYLCASSLDHKQGDYGYTFGSGTRLTVV.